This T cell receptor (beta chain) came from a study of T cell responses to AZD1222 COVID-19 vaccine. Germline V CDR1 and CDR2: SGHKS, YYEKEE (reference sequence). This CDR3 comprises 14 residues. Trimming removed 6 bases at V and 8 bases at J, with 20 bases between. This table comes from immunoSEQ multiplex PCR, and its TCRdb copy is limited to in-frame clones, with some not included. The sample lists about 120,000 clones; 75% to 90% were seen once. The sequence was obtained from an adult in good health. The source was peripheral blood, collected on day 0 of MenACWY control vaccination. J is TRBJ1-2 and V is TRBV5-5; D might be TRBD1 (5 bases). For the CDR3, the DNA is TGTGCCAGCATCGTATCTTGGGGACGTGACGGCTACACCTTC. It is translated as CASIVSWGRDGYTF. The full variable domain, in which reference TRBV5-5 and TRBJ1-2 provide the parts outside the CDR3, is DAGVTQSPTHLIKTRGQQVTLRCSPISGHKSVSWYQQVLGQGPQFIFQYYEKEERGRGNFPDRFSARQFPNYSSELNVNALLLGDSALYLCASIVSWGRDGYTFGSGTRLTVV.